This T cell receptor (beta chain) was sequenced during a study of blood T cells in healthy people across ages. CDR1 and CDR2 from the germline V gene are SGHTA and FQGNSA. The CDR3 length is 16 residues. A note on this clonotype: Antigen: not known.

Overall study results and limits: Unsorted PBMCs prevented conclusive naive versus antigen-experienced comparison. Compared with aged donors, long-lived donors showed fewer expanded clones, suggesting selection.

A J-beta primer mix and a sample-barcoded 5' primer were used in a second PCR of roughly 6 to 11 cycles. TCRdb re-called the 5' RACE reads through MiXCR, storing one row per CDR3 protein. The sample has 1.5 million to 2 million distinct CDR3 sequences, around half seen once. Per sample, a minimum of 6.5 million PBMCs were isolated. This chain uses TRBV7-2 with TRBJ2-7; TRBD1 agrees at 10 bases. The J call may not be correct, given that the DNA end is closer to TRBJ2-5. The TCR sequence derives from a woman aged 40-49 years in good health. The sample was blood. CDR3 DNA: TGTGCCAGCAGACGTTCCGGGACAGGGGCCGGGGAGACCCAGTACTTC. It codes for CASRRSGTGAGETQYF.